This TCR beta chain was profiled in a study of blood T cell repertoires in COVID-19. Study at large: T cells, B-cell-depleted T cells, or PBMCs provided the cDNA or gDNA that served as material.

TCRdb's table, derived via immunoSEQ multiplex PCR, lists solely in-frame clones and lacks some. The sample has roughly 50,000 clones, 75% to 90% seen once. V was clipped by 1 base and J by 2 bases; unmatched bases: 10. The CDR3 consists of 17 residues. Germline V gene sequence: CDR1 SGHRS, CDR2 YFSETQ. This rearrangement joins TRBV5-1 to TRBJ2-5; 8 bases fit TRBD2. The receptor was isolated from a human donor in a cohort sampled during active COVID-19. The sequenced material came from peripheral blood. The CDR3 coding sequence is TGCGCCAGCAGCTTGATTCGGGGGGGGACGGGGCAAGAGACCCAGTACTTC. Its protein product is CASSLIRGGTGQETQYF.